This passage covers 31 T cell receptor beta chains from one sample sequenced in a study of blood T cells in healthy people across ages. A second roughly 6 to 12 cycle PCR used barcoded and J-beta primers. TCRdb re-called the 5' RACE reads through MiXCR, storing one row per CDR3 protein. The sample lists about 720,000 distinct CDR3 sequences; about a fifth were seen once. Sequenced input: blood. The receptors here all came from a man between 70 and 80 years old in good health.

This clonotype was recorded a few times. This chain connects TRBV7-9 to TRBJ2-3, with TRBD1 matching over 9 bases. Trimming removed 9 bases from V and 6 bases from J; junction bases left unmatched: 16. Germline-derived CDR1 and CDR2 are SEHNR and FQNEAQ (reference sequence). The CDR3 is 16 residues long. CDR3 sequence reads: CASRASGGTGSDTQYF. The CDR3 DNA reads as TGTGCCAGTCGAGCCTCAGGGGGGACAGGGTCCGATACGCAGTATTTT.

This clonotype has only a few counts. This sequence joins TRBV13 and TRBJ1-2; 7 bases map to TRBD1. CDR1 and CDR2 (germline): PRHDT, FYEKMQ (reference sequence). Trimming at V came to 7 bases and at J to 7 bases, leaving 18 bases not matched to a gene. This CDR3 comprises 16 residues. For the CDR3, the DNA is TGTGCCAGCATCCTGGGGACCGGGACAGTCCCTTTTGGCTACACCTTC. Translating it yields CASILGTGTVPFGYTF.

This clonotype was counted once. The chain employs TRBV7-2 and TRBJ2-3, with 9 bases matching TRBD2. Germline V gives CDR1 SGHTA, CDR2 FQGNSA. The V segment lost 4 bases and the J segment 4 bases; nucleotides outside the gene matches: 9. CDR3 length: 16 amino acids. In nucleotides, the CDR3 is TGTGCCAGCAGCTCCGTAGCGGGAGAGGGTGCAGATACGCAGTATTTT. It is translated as CASSSVAGEGADTQYF.

A few counts support this clonotype. CDR3 coding DNA: TGTGCCAGCTCACCACCAGGACAGGGGCTGTGGGGCTACACCTTC. Amino acid sequence: CASSPPGQGLWGYTF. The chain carries TRBV18 and TRBJ1-2, with TRBD1 matching 9 bases. With 0 bases clipped from V and 8 bases from J, the junction kept 7 bases outside the gene matches. CDR3 size: 15 residues. Looked up from germline, CDR1 is KGHSH and CDR2 is LQKENI. The full variable domain, with the rest looked up from reference TRBV18 and TRBJ1-2, is NAGVMQNPRHLVRRRGQEARLRCSPMKGHSHVYWYRQLPEEGLKFMVYLQKENIIDESGMPKERFSAEFPKEGPSILRIQQVVRGDSAAYFCASSPPGQGLWGYTFGSGTRLTVV.

The chain recombines TRBV20-1 with TRBJ2-3, with TRBD1 matching 7 bases. Germline V lookup: CDR1 DFQATT, CDR2 SNEGSKA (reference sequence). The CDR3 totals 13 residues. The V gene end was trimmed by 8 bases and the J gene end by 2 bases; junction bases not matched to a gene: 7. The CDR3 here is CSLVGTVTDTQYF. CDR3 sequence (DNA): TGCAGTCTAGTAGGGACAGTCACAGATACGCAGTATTTT.

This chain links TRBV28 with TRBJ2-7; TRBD2 agrees at 7 bases. The J segment lost 8 bases and the V segment lost 3 bases, leaving 13 bases of the junction unmatched. This CDR3 has 15 amino acids. From germline, CDR1 is MDHEN and CDR2 SYDVKM. The CDR3 region is CASSLGGFASLKQYF. CDR3 in DNA: TGTGCCAGCAGTTTGGGGGGGTTTGCTTCTCTCAAGCAGTACTTC.

This clonotype was picked up a small number of times. The chain is built from TRBV7-2 and TRBJ2-3, with D possibly matching TRBD2 (7 bases). This CDR3 has 14 amino acids. CDR1 SGHTA and CDR2 FQGNSA come from the germline V gene. Between the trimmed V and J ends, which lost 5 bases and 6 bases, there was a span of 15 bases. The CDR3 protein is CASSLLGGPDTQYF. The DNA for the CDR3 is TGTGCCAGCAGCCTTCTCGGGGGGCCGGATACGCAGTATTTT.

This clonotype has at least ten counts. V is TRBV3-1 and J is TRBJ2-7, with 8 bases fitting TRBD1. This CDR3 has 14 residues. Trimming took 6 bases from V and 3 from J; bases not matched to a gene: 7. The germline V gene has CDR1 LGHDT and CDR2 YNNKEL (reference sequence). Here the CDR3 reads CASRSGQGRYEQYF. CDR3 in DNA: TGTGCCAGCAGAAGTGGACAGGGCCGCTACGAGCAGTACTTC.

The V gene is TRBV5-1, the J gene TRBJ2-2, with D possibly being TRBD2 (5 bases). Per the germline V gene, CDR1 is SGHRS and CDR2 is YFSETQ. The V end lost 0 bases, the J end lost 4 bases, and 13 bases lay between the germline ends. This CDR3 has 16 residues. This chain's CDR3 is CASSLVEGSGTGELFF. The CDR3 DNA reads TGCGCCAGCAGCTTGGTAGAGGGATCGGGCACCGGGGAGCTGTTTTTT.

There are many counts of this clonotype. The V call is TRBV28, the J call TRBJ2-7; possible D gene TRBD2, 5 bases. Germline CDR1 is MDHEN and CDR2 is SYDVKM. This CDR3 is built from 14 residues. The ends were cut back, 2 bases at V and 4 bases at J, with 12 bases in the middle. The CDR3 DNA is TGTGCCAGCAGTTTAGGAGGCCTTCTTTACGAGCAGTACGTC. Translating it yields CASSLGGLLYEQYV.

This chain uses TRBV7-2 with TRBJ2-1; 9 bases are a match to TRBD2. This CDR3 has 16 amino acids. V shed 5 bases and J 9 bases; nucleotides not matched to a gene: 14. In germline, CDR1 is SGHTA, CDR2 FQGNSA. CDR3 in amino acids: CASSPRVAGGFREQFF. Written as DNA, the CDR3 is TGTGCCAGCAGCCCTAGGGTGGCGGGAGGGTTTCGTGAGCAGTTCTTC. Full variable domain (rest looked up from reference TRBV7-2 and TRBJ2-1): GAGVSQSPSNKVTEKGKDVELRCDPISGHTALYWYRQSLGQGLEFLIYFQGNSAPDKSGLPSDRFSAERTGGSVSTLTIQRTQQEDSAVYLCASSPRVAGGFREQFFGPGTRLTVL.

This clonotype has only a few counts. The gene calls are TRBV6-5 and TRBJ2-1; D is undetermined. The ends were cut back, 4 bases at V and 10 bases at J, with 11 bases in the middle. The CDR3 consists of 12 residues. Germline V gene sequence: CDR1 MNHEY, CDR2 SVGAGI. The CDR3 nucleotides are TGTGCCAGCAGTTTGACCGCGCAGGAGCAGTTCTTC. Its translation: CASSLTAQEQFF.

This clonotype was detected only a few times. The V and J genes are TRBV12-5 and TRBJ2-3; D is perhaps TRBD1 or TRBD2 (5 bases each). The length of the CDR3 is 17 residues. CDR1 is LGHNT and CDR2 is FRNRAP in the germline V gene. V dropped 1 base and J dropped 0 bases, with 14 bases sitting between them. This chain's CDR3 is CASGLGLGETSTDTQYF. CDR3 nucleotide sequence: TGTGCTAGTGGTTTGGGGCTGGGGGAGACTAGCACAGATACGCAGTATTTT.

The CDR3 loop reads CASSYARFNEKLFF. The CDR3 nucleotides read TGTGCCAGCAGTTACGCGCGGTTCAACGAAAAACTGTTTTTT. The J gene is TRBJ1-4, the V gene TRBV6-5; D is uncertain. The CDR3 loop spans 14 amino acids. CDR1 is MNHEY, CDR2 SVGAGI, per germline. Trimming took 2 bases from V and 8 from J, leaving 12 bases between them.

This chain joins TRBV6-5 and TRBJ1-5; 7 bases map to TRBD1. Looked up from germline, CDR1 is MNHEY and CDR2 is SVGAGI. Trimming removed 6 bases from V and 6 bases from J; junction bases left unmatched: 8. CDR3 size: 14 residues. The CDR3 nucleotides read TGTGCCAGCAGACAGGGGACATTCGGTCAGCCCCAGCATTTT. Translated, it gives CASRQGTFGQPQHF.

The V call is TRBV18, the J call TRBJ1-1, with D possibly matching TRBD1 (6 bases). With 1 base removed from V and 3 bases from J, the gap between germline ends came to 12 bases. Per the germline V gene, CDR1 is KGHSH and CDR2 is LQKENI. This CDR3 region has 15 residues. CDR3 nucleotides: TGTGCCAGCTCACCACGGGGGGGCCCGGACACTGAAGCTTTCTTT. Protein: CASSPRGGPDTEAFF.

The V call is TRBV3-1, the J call TRBJ1-1; D is uncertain. Germline loops: CDR1 LGHDT, CDR2 YNNKEL (reference sequence). CDR3 length: 12 residues. The ends were cut back, 6 bases at V and 1 base at J, with 6 bases in the middle. The chain's CDR3 is CASRRTNTEAFF. In DNA, the CDR3 is TGTGCCAGCAGGCGGACGAACACTGAAGCTTTCTTT.

This chain links TRBV19 with TRBJ1-1, with 10 bases matching TRBD1. J was trimmed by 5 bases and V by 10 bases; bases with no gene match: 4. Germline values: CDR1 LNHDA, CDR2 SQIVND (reference sequence). The CDR3 runs to 12 residues. This chain's CDR3 is CATRQGATEAFF. The CDR3, as DNA: TGTGCCACCAGACAGGGGGCAACTGAAGCTTTCTTT.

This clonotype has only a few counts. The chain joins TRBV7-9 to TRBJ1-1, with unresolved D. Germline CDR1 and CDR2: SEHNR and FQNEAQ (reference sequence). Trimming left V 3 bases short and J 5 bases short, with 10 bases between. CDR3 length equals 13 residues. CDR3 in amino acids: CASSLQAPTEAFF. The CDR3 nucleotides read TGTGCCAGCAGCTTGCAGGCGCCTACTGAAGCTTTCTTT.

This clonotype was seen more than once but under ten times. At one of its ends the junction is not consistent with the germline gene, which may arise from a read error. The gene calls are TRBV20-1 and TRBJ1-2, with a weak D call TRBD1 (5 bases). This CDR3 comprises 14 residues. The V gene's germline CDR1 is DFQATT and CDR2 SNEGSKA (reference sequence). The CDR3 region is CSANKGPSPDGYTF. CDR3 DNA: TGCAGCGCTAACAAGGGGCCCAGTCCAGATGGCTACACCTTC.

The chain carries TRBV20-1 and TRBJ2-5, with D possibly being TRBD1 (5 bases). The CDR3 has 13 residues. Germline V lookup: CDR1 DFQATT, CDR2 SNEGSKA (reference sequence). With 3 bases removed from V and 5 bases from J, the gap between germline ends came to 13 bases. The CDR3 spells CSARGVGRETQYF. CDR3 bases: TGCAGTGCTAGGGGCGTGGGGCGGGAGACCCAGTACTTC.

There are a few counts of this clonotype. This chain connects TRBV5-1 to TRBJ1-4; TRBD1 agrees at 7 bases. Germline loops: CDR1 SGHRS, CDR2 YFSETQ. The V gene end was trimmed by 2 bases and the J gene end by 8 bases; junction bases not matched to a gene: 6. The CDR3 runs to 14 residues. The CDR3 spells CASSFSTGLEKLFF. The DNA for the CDR3 is TGCGCCAGCAGCTTTTCGACAGGGTTAGAAAAACTGTTTTTT. Together with reference TRBV5-1 and TRBJ1-4, the CDR3 gives the full variable domain: KAGVTQTPRYLIKTRGQQVTLSCSPISGHRSVSWYQQTPGQGLQFLFEYFSETQRNKGNFPGRFSGRQFSNSRSEMNVSTLELGDSALYLCASSFSTGLEKLFFGSGTQLSVL.

This clonotype was seen just once. The CDR3 sequence: CSARTGFSTGELFF. CDR3 nucleotides: TGCAGTGCCAGAACAGGGTTTAGCACCGGGGAGCTGTTTTTT. V is TRBV20-1 and J is TRBJ2-2; weak D call: TRBD1 (6 bases). Germline V gene sequence: CDR1 DFQATT, CDR2 SNEGSKA (reference sequence). V dropped 6 bases and J dropped 4 bases, with 15 bases sitting between them. CDR3 length: 14 amino acids.

This clonotype came up a few times. CDR3 nucleotides: TGTGCCAGCAGTGACGTCTTCGGCACAGATACGCAGTATTTT. Protein product: CASSDVFGTDTQYF. The chain has TRBV6-1 and TRBJ2-3; D is ambiguous. Germline CDR1 is MNHNS and CDR2 is SASEGT. Trimming cost V 3 bases and J 1 base, with 8 bases left between them. The CDR3 is 14 amino acids.

This chain joins TRBV5-5 and TRBJ1-5, with D unclear. V lost 4 bases, J lost 0 bases, and 11 bases lay in between. The CDR3 totals 15 residues. Germline CDR1 SGHKS, CDR2 YYEKEE (reference sequence). CDR3 sequence: CASSQLGGSNQPQHF. As DNA, the CDR3 is TGTGCCAGCAGCCAACTAGGTGGTAGCAATCAGCCCCAGCATTTT.

This clonotype was seen a handful of times. This chain connects TRBV7-9 to TRBJ1-6; D uncertain. The CDR3 loop spans 15 amino acids. Trimming removed 0 bases at V and 7 bases at J, with 10 bases between. Germline assignment: CDR1 SEHNR and CDR2 FQNEAQ (reference sequence). The CDR3 protein is CASSLATEKNSPLHF. CDR3 bases: TGTGCCAGCAGCTTAGCTACAGAAAAAAATTCACCCCTCCACTTT.

This clonotype appeared a few times. V and J are TRBV20-1 and TRBJ1-2; 7 nucleotides match TRBD1. Per the germline V gene, CDR1 is DFQATT and CDR2 is SNEGSKA (reference sequence). The CDR3 runs 13 residues. Unmatched junction bases numbered 6, after V lost 6 bases and J lost 2 bases. The CDR3 region has the DNA TGCAGTGCCCAACAGGGGTCCAACTATGGCTACACCTTC. The encoded protein is CSAQQGSNYGYTF.

This chain joins TRBV7-8 and TRBJ2-6, with D tentatively TRBD2 (6 bases). The CDR3 spans 19 residues. Germline CDR1 and CDR2: SGHVS and FQNEAQ. Trimming removed 2 bases at V and 7 bases at J, with 24 bases between. CDR3 DNA sequence: TGTGCCAGCAGCTTAACGGGAGCCCACCATCCCCGGGTTGCCAACGTCCTGACTTTC. Protein product: CASSLTGAHHPRVANVLTF.

This clonotype has only a few counts. The chain combines TRBV7-3 with TRBJ2-1; 9 positions agree with TRBD2. The V gene's germline CDR1 is SGHTA and CDR2 FQGTGA. V trimming: 6 bases; J trimming: 6 bases; junction bases outside the gene matches: 12. The CDR3 length is 16 residues. The CDR3 sequence: CASSSTGVLAGNEQFF. In DNA form, the CDR3 reads TGTGCCAGCAGTTCCACCGGGGTACTAGCGGGCAATGAGCAGTTCTTC.

This clonotype was detected a few times. V and J are TRBV29-1 and TRBJ1-2, with D maybe TRBD1 (6 bases). The germline CDR1 and CDR2 sequences are SQVTM and ANQGSEA. The CDR3 sequence is 12 residues long. V lost 5 bases to trimming and J lost 3 bases, with 10 bases between them. The CDR3 sequence: CSVRRQDYGYTF. CDR3 in DNA: TGCAGCGTTCGAAGACAGGACTATGGCTACACCTTC.

The chain is built from TRBV6-5 and TRBJ2-5; 8 bases map to TRBD2. CDR1 and CDR2 from the germline V gene are MNHEY and SVGAGI. With 0 bases clipped from V and 5 bases from J, the junction kept 5 bases outside the gene matches. The CDR3 extends over 15 amino acids. CDR3 nucleotides: TGTGCCAGCAGTTACTCGGGGACTAGGAAGGAGACCCAGTACTTC. Protein product: CASSYSGTRKETQYF.